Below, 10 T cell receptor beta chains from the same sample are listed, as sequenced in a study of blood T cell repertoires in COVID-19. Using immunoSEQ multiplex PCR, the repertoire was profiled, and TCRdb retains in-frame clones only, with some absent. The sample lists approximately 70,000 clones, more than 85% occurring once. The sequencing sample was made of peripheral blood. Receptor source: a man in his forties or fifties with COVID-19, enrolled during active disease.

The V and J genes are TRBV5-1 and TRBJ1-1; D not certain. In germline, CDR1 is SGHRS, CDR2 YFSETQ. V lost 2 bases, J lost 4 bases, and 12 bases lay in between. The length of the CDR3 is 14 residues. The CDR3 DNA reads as TGCGCCAGCAGCTTTCCGAACGAGGGCACTGAAGCTTTCTTT. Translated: CASSFPNEGTEAFF.

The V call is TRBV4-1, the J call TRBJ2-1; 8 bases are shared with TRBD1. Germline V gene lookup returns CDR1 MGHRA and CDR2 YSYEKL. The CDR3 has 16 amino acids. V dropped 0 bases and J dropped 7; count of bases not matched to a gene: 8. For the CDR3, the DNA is TGCGCCAGCAGCCAAGATGTGACAGGGGTTCGGAATGAGCAGTTCTTC. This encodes CASSQDVTGVRNEQFF.

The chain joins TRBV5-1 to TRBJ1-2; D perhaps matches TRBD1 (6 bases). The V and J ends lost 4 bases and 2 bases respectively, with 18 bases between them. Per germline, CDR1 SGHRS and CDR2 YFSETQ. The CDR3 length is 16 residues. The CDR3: CASSIDPGGSNYGYTF. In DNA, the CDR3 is TGCGCCAGCAGCATCGACCCGGGGGGCTCGAACTATGGCTACACCTTC.

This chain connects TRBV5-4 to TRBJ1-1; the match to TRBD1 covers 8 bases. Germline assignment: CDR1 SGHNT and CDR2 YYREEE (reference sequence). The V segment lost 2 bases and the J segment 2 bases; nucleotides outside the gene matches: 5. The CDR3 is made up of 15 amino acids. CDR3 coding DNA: TGTGCCAGCAGCTTCCCTCAGGGGGCCAACACTGAAGCTTTCTTT. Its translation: CASSFPQGANTEAFF.

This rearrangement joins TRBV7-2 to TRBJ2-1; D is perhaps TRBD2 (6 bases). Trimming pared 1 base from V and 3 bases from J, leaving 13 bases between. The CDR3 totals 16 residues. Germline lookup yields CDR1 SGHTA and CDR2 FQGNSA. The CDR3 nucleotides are TGTGCCAGCAGCTTAGTGTCGGGAGCGAACTACAATGAGCAGTTCTTC. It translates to CASSLVSGANYNEQFF.

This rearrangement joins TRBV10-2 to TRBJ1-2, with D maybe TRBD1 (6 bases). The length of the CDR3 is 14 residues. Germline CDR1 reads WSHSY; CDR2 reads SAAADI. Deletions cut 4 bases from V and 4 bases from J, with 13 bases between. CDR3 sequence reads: CASSAGALGYGYTF. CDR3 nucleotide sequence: TGCGCCAGCAGTGCAGGGGCTCTGGGCTATGGCTACACCTTC.

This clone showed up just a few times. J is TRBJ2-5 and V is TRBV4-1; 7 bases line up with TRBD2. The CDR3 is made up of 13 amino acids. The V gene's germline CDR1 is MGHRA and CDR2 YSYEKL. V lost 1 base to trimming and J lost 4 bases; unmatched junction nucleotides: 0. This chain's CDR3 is CASSQGLAETQYF. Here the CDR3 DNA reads TGCGCCAGCAGCCAAGGACTAGCAGAGACCCAGTACTTC.

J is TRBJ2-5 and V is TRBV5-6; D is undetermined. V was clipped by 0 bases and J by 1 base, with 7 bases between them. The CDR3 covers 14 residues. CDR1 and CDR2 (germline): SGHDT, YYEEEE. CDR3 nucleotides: TGTGCCAGCAGCTTGGTACAGAGCCAAGAGACCCAGTACTTC. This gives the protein CASSLVQSQETQYF. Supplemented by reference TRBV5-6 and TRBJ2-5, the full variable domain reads DAGVTQSPTHLIKTRGQQVTLRCSPKSGHDTVSWYQQALGQGPQFIFQYYEEEERQRGNFPDRFSGHQFPNYSSELNVNALLLGDSALYLCASSLVQSQETQYFGPGTRLLVL.

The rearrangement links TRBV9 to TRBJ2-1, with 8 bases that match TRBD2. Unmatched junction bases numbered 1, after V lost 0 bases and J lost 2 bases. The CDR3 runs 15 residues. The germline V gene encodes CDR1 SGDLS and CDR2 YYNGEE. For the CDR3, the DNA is TGTGCCAGCAGCGTAGCGGGAGGGCCCTACAATGAGCAGTTCTTC. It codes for CASSVAGGPYNEQFF.

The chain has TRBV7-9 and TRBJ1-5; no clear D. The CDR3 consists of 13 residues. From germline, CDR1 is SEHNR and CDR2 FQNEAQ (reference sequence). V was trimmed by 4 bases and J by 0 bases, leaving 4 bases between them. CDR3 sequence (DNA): TGTGCCAGCAGCTCCAATAGCAATCAGCCCCAGCATTTT. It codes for CASSSNSNQPQHF. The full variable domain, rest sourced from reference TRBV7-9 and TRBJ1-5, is DTGVSQNPRHKITKRGQNVTFRCDPISEHNRLYWYRQTLGQGPEFLTYFQNEAQLEKSRLLSDRFSAERPKGSFSTLEIQRTEQGDSAMYLCASSSNSNQPQHFGDGTRLSIL.